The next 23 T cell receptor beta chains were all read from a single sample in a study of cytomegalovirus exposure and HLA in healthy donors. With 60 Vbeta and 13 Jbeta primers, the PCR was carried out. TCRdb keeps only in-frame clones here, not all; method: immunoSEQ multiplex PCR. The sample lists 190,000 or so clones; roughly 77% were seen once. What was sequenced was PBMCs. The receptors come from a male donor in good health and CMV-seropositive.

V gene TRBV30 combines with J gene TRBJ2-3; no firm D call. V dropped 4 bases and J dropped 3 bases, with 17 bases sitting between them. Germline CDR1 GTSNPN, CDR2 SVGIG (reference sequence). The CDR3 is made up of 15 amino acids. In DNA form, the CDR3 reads TGTGCCTGGACCGTAGGAAGCGCCGAGACAGATACGCAGTATTTT. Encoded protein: CAWTVGSAETDTQYF.

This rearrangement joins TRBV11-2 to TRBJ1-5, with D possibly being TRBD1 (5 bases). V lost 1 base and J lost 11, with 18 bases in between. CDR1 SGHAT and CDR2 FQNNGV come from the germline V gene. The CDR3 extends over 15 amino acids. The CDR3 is CASSLAGDSGGAQHF. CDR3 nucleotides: TGTGCCAGCAGCTTAGCCGGGGACTCTGGCGGGGCCCAGCATTTT. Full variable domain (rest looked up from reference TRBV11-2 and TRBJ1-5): EAGVAQSPRYKIIEKRQSVAFWCNPISGHATLYWYQQILGQGPKLLIQFQNNGVVDDSQLPKDRFSAERLKGVDSTLKIQPAKLEDSAVYLCASSLAGDSGGAQHFGDGTRLSIL.

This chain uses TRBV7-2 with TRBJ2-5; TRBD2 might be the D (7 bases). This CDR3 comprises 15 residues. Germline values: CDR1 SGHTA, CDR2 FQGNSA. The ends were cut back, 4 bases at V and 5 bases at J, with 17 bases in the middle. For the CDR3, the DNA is TGTGCCAGCAGCTCCAAGGGGGGGGCCGGGGAGACCCAGTACTTC. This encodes CASSSKGGAGETQYF. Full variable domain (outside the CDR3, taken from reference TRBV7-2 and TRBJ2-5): GAGVSQSPSNKVTEKGKDVELRCDPISGHTALYWYRQSLGQGLEFLIYFQGNSAPDKSGLPSDRFSAERTGGSVSTLTIQRTQQEDSAVYLCASSSKGGAGETQYFGPGTRLLVL.

This CDR3 reads CASSRDRDVAGYTF. The CDR3 region has the DNA TGTGCCAGCAGCCGGGACAGGGACGTCGCTGGCTACACCTTC. This chain links TRBV21-1 with TRBJ1-2; the table calls TRBD1, which could not be checked here. TRBV21-1 is recorded as a pseudogene. The CDR3 has 14 amino acids.

DNA of the CDR3: TGTGCCACCAAATTTTTAGAGAACACTGAAGCTTTCTTT. As protein: CATKFLENTEAFF. V is TRBV19 and J is TRBJ1-1; D gene unclear. CDR1 LNHDA and CDR2 SQIVND come from the germline V gene (reference sequence). The V end lost 10 bases, the J end lost 1 base, and 13 bases lay between the germline ends. The CDR3 runs 13 residues.

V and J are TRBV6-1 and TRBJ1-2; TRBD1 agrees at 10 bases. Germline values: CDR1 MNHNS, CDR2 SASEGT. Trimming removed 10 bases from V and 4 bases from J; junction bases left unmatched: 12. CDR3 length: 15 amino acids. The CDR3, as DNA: TGTGCCACCGAACCGGGACAGGGGTCCTTCTATGGCTACACCTTC. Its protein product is CATEPGQGSFYGYTF.

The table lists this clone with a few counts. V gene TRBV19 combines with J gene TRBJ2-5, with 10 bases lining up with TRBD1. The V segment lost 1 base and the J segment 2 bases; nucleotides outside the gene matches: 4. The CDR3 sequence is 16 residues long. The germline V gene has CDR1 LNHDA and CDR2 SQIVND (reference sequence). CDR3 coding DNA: TGTGCCAGTAGTATAGGGGACAGGGGCAATCAAGAGACCCAGTACTTC. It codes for CASSIGDRGNQETQYF.

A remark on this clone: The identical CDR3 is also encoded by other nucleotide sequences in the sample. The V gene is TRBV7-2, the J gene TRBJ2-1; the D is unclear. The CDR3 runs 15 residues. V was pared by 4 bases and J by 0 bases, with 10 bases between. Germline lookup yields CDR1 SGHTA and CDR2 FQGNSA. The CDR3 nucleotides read TGTGCCAGCAGCTCTTCTAGAAGCTCCTACAATGAGCAGTTCTTC. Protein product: CASSSSRSSYNEQFF.

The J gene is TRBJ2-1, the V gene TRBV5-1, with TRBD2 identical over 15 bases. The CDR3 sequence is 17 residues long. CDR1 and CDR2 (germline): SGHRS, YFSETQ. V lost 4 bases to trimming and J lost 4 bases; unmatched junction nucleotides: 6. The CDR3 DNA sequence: TGCGCCAGCAGCCCGGGCGGGACTAGCGGGAGGTACAATGAGCAGTTCTTC. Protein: CASSPGGTSGRYNEQFF.

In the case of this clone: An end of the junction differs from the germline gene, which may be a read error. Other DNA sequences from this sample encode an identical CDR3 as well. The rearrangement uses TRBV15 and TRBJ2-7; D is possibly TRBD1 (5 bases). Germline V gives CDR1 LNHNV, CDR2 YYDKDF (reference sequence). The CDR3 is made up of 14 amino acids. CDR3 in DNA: TGTGCTACCAGCCGGACACCGAGCTCCTACGAGCAGTACTTC. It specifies CATSRTPSSYEQYF.

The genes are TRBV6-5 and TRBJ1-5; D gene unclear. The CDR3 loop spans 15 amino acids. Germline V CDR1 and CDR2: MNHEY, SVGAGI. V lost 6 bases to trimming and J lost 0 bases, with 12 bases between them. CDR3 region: CASRAQRNSNQPQHF. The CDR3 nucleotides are TGTGCCAGCAGAGCACAGAGAAATAGCAATCAGCCCCAGCATTTT.

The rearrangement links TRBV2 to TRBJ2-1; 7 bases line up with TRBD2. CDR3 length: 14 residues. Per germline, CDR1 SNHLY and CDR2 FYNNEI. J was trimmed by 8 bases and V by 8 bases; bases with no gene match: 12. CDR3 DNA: TGTGCCAGCGAAGGGCGGGAGTCGGTTGATGAGCAGTTCTTC. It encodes CASEGRESVDEQFF.

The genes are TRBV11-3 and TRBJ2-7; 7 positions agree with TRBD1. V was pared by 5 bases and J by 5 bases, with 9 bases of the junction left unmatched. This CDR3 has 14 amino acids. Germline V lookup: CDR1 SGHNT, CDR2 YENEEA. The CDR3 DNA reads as TGTGCCAGCAGCCACCGGGACAGCCGCCACGAGCAGTACTTC. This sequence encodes CASSHRDSRHEQYF.

CDR3: CSGEGGETQYF. CDR3 coding DNA: TGCAGTGGGGAGGGGGGGGAGACCCAGTACTTC. The V and J genes are TRBV20-1 and TRBJ2-5; possible D gene TRBD2, 7 bases. Germline V gene lookup returns CDR1 DFQATT and CDR2 SNEGSKA (reference sequence). The CDR3 loop spans 11 amino acids. The V and J ends lost 7 bases and 5 bases respectively, with 11 bases between them.

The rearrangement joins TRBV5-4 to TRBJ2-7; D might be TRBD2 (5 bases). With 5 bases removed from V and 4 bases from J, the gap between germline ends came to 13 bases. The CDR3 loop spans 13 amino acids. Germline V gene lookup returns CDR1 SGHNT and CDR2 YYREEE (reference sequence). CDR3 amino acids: CASSRENPYEQYF. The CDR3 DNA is TGTGCCAGCAGTCGGGAAAATCCGTACGAGCAGTACTTC. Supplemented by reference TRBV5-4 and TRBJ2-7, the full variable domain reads ETGVTQSPTHLIKTRGQQVTLRCSSQSGHNTVSWYQQALGQGPQFIFQYYREEENGRGNFPPRFSGLQFPNYSSELNVNALELDDSALYLCASSRENPYEQYFGPGTRLTVT.

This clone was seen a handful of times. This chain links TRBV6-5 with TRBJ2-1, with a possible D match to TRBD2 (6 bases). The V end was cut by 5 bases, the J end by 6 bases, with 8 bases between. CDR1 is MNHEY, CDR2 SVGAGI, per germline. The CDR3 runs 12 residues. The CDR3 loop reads CASSRLGNEQFF. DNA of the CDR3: TGTGCCAGCAGTAGACTAGGCAATGAGCAGTTCTTC.

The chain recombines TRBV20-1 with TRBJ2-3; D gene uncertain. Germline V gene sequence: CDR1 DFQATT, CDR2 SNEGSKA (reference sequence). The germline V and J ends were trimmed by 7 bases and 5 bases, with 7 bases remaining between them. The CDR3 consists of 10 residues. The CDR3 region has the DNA TGCAGTGGTGCGCGAGATACGCAGTATTTT. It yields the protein CSGARDTQYF.

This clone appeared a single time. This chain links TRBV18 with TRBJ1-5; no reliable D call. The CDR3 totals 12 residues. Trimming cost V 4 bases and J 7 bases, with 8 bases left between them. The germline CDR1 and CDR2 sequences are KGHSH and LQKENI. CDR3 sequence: CASSLREQPQHF. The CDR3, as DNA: TGTGCCAGCTCACTAAGGGAGCAGCCCCAGCATTTT.

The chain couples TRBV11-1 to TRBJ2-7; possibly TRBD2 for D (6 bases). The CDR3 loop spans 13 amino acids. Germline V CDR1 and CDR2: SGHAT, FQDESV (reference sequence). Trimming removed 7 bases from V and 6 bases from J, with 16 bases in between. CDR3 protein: CASTGTLPTEQYF. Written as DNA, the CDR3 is TGTGCCAGCACCGGGACTCTACCAACCGAGCAGTACTTC.

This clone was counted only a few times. The DNA of the CDR3 is TGTGCCAGTCTAGCGGAAAAACTGTTTTTT. Amino acids: CASLAEKLFF. The rearrangement links TRBV2 to TRBJ1-4, with D unclear. The length of the CDR3 is 10 residues. Looked up from germline, CDR1 is SNHLY and CDR2 is FYNNEI. V lost 9 bases to trimming and J lost 8 bases, with 7 bases between them.

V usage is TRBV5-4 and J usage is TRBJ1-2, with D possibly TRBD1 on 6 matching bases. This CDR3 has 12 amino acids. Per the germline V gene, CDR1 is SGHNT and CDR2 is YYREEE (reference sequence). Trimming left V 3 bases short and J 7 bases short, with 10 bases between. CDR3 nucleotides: TGTGCCAGCAGCTCAACAGGGTCTGGCTACACCTTC. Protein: CASSSTGSGYTF. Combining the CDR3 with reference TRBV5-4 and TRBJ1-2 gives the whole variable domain ETGVTQSPTHLIKTRGQQVTLRCSSQSGHNTVSWYQQALGQGPQFIFQYYREEENGRGNFPPRFSGLQFPNYSSELNVNALELDDSALYLCASSSTGSGYTFGSGTRLTVV.

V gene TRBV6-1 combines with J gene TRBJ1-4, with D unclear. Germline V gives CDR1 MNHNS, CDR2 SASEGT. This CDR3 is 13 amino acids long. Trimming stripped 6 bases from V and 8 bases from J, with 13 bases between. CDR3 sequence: CASRGGVSEKLFF. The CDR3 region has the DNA TGTGCCAGCAGGGGCGGGGTAAGCGAAAAACTGTTTTTT.

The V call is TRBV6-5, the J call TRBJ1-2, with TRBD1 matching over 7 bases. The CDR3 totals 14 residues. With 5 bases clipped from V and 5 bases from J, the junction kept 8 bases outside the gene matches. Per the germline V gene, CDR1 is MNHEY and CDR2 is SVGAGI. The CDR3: CASSPGQLFYGYTF. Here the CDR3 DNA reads TGTGCCAGCAGTCCGGGACAGCTTTTTTATGGCTACACCTTC.